The subject of this entry is one TCR beta chain. Its matching antigen is unknown. Distinct nucleotide sequences in the sample also encode this CDR3. In alopecia areata patients, both lesional scalp punch biopsies and peripheral blood were collected. The sample originates from a study of CD8+ T cells in alopecia areata. Extracted from the samples, RNA was reverse transcribed into cDNA to serve as the sequencing template. The repertoire was sequenced with immunoSEQ multiplex PCR; TCRdb's copy has only in-frame clones and lacks some. This table has under 300,000 clones, roughly two thirds appearing once. Study conclusions and caveats: With patients, TCR sharing proved less clear than in mice, a difference possibly related to HLA. Higher clonality was seen in lesional scalp than in normal scalp, especially in alopecia totalis/universalis. Scalp specimens additionally yield sequences from normal skin's resident alphabeta T cells.

V was cut by 5 bases and J by 0 bases, with 2 bases left in between. From germline, CDR1 is SNHLY and CDR2 FYNNEI. The CDR3 extends over 12 amino acids. The input for sequencing was CD4+ T cells sorted from blood, taken at week 0. V usage is TRBV2 and J usage is TRBJ1-5; D not certain. The sequence came from a human donor with alopecia areata. This CDR3 reads CASSYSNQPQHF. The CDR3 DNA reads TGTGCCAGCAGTTATAGCAATCAGCCCCAGCATTTT.